These 21 T cell receptor beta chains share one sample of origin, sequenced in a study of OX40 agonist ivuxolimab in advanced cancers. Profiling relied on immunoSEQ multiplex PCR, and the TCRdb table lists in-frame clones only, not all of them. The table has approximately 99,000 clones, approximately 87% seen once; the top ten hold roughly 5%. Sequencing used CD4+ or CD8+ T cells sorted from blood, obtained in a trial of the OX40 agonist ivuxolimab. Source of these receptors: an adult with an advanced solid tumor such as melanoma, head and neck, liver or kidney cancer.

The genes are TRBV27 and TRBJ2-3; TRBD2 agrees at 13 bases. Germline V gene sequence: CDR1 MNHEY, CDR2 SMNVEV (reference sequence). The CDR3 totals 18 residues. The ends lost 3 bases at V and 2 bases at J; junction bases unmatched: 8. Written as DNA, the CDR3 is TGTGCCAGCAGTTTGGGACTAGCGGGGTTAAGGGTCACAGATACGCAGTATTTT. The encoded protein is CASSLGLAGLRVTDTQYF.

The chain is built from TRBV5-1 and TRBJ1-1; D perhaps matches TRBD1 (5 bases). Trimming shortened V by 1 base and J by 6 bases, and 10 bases separated the two germline ends. The CDR3 loop spans 13 amino acids. Germline V CDR1 and CDR2: SGHRS, YFSETQ. CDR3 in DNA: TGCGCCAGCAGCTTGTTTTCGGGACCTGAAGCTTTCTTT. Amino acid sequence: CASSLFSGPEAFF.

CDR3 loop: CASSFRDYEQFF. CDR3 nucleotide sequence: TGTGCCAGCAGCTTCCGAGACTATGAGCAGTTCTTC. The J gene is TRBJ2-1, the V gene TRBV11-3; D call uncertain. The V gene's germline CDR1 is SGHNT and CDR2 YENEEA. Trimming removed 3 bases from V and 8 bases from J, with 8 bases in between. The CDR3 has 12 amino acids.

The J gene is TRBJ1-3, the V gene TRBV27, with D possibly matching TRBD1 (5 bases). Germline V gene lookup returns CDR1 MNHEY and CDR2 SMNVEV (reference sequence). The CDR3 sequence is 16 residues long. Trimming took off 6 bases at V and 0 bases at J, with 15 bases between the two ends. CDR3 sequence reads: CASSTRDGSSGNTIYF. DNA of the CDR3: TGTGCCAGCAGCACCCGGGACGGGAGCTCTGGAAACACCATATATTTT.

As regards this clone: The same CDR3 can be traced to other DNA sequences in this sample. The chain joins TRBV27 to TRBJ1-1, with D perhaps matching TRBD1 (5 bases). There are 12 residues in the CDR3. The germline V and J ends were trimmed by 2 bases and 4 bases, with 5 bases remaining between them. CDR1 and CDR2 (germline): MNHEY, SMNVEV (reference sequence). CDR3 in DNA: TGTGCCAGCAGTTTAAGGGGCACTGAAGCTTTCTTT. The encoded protein is CASSLRGTEAFF.

The rearrangement links TRBV27 to TRBJ1-4; 7 bases match TRBD1. V lost 6 bases to trimming and J lost 4 bases; unmatched junction nucleotides: 11. The CDR3 consists of 16 residues. Germline loops: CDR1 MNHEY, CDR2 SMNVEV (reference sequence). In DNA, the CDR3 is TGTGCCAGCAGCCCCGACAGGGCCCCTGTTAATGAAAAACTGTTTTTT. The encoded protein is CASSPDRAPVNEKLFF.

The rearrangement links TRBV30 to TRBJ2-5; 13 positions match TRBD2. Trimming cost V 5 bases and J 4 bases; bases outside gene matches: 4. The CDR3 is made up of 14 amino acids. Germline lookup yields CDR1 GTSNPN and CDR2 SVGIG (reference sequence). CDR3 region: CAWRTSGRTETQYF. The CDR3 nucleotides are TGTGCCTGGCGGACTAGCGGGAGAACAGAGACCCAGTACTTC.

This clone was counted once. The rearrangement links TRBV19 to TRBJ2-7; a possible D gene is TRBD1 (6 bases). Germline CDR1 reads LNHDA; CDR2 reads SQIVND (reference sequence). The CDR3 runs 18 residues. The V and J ends lost 5 bases and 5 bases respectively, with 28 bases between them. Here the CDR3 DNA reads TGTGCCAGTAGTCCTTACTCCGGGACATTGAACCTACTAGACGAGCAGTACTTC. Its protein is CASSPYSGTLNLLDEQYF.

The chain recombines TRBV6-6 with TRBJ2-1; no reliable D call. The length of the CDR3 is 11 residues. V lost 8 bases, J lost 4 bases, and 6 bases lay in between. In germline, CDR1 is MNHNY, CDR2 SVGAGI (reference sequence). In DNA, the CDR3 is TGTGCCAGCGCTTCTTACAATGAGCAGTTCTTC. It is translated as CASASYNEQFF.

The genes are TRBV7-2 and TRBJ1-5; D gene unclear. CDR1 is SGHTA, CDR2 FQGNSA, per germline. V was shortened by 1 base and J by 0 bases, with 1 base between the two germline ends. The CDR3 spans 13 residues. CDR3 bases: TGTGCCAGCAGCTTAGATAGCAATCAGCCCCAGCATTTT. Translation: CASSLDSNQPQHF.

This chain uses TRBV4-3 with TRBJ2-7, with TRBD2 identical over 10 bases. V trimming: 0 bases; J trimming: 4 bases; junction bases outside the gene matches: 9. Germline assignment: CDR1 LGHNA and CDR2 YSLEER. The CDR3 length is 17 residues. The CDR3 region has the DNA TGCGCCAGCAGCCAAGAAGTCAGGACTAGCGGTTTATACGAGCAGTACTTC. It specifies CASSQEVRTSGLYEQYF.

The rearrangement uses TRBV23-1 and TRBJ2-7; TRBD2 might be the D (6 bases). TRBV23-1 is annotated as an ORF whose role is uncertain. The germline V and J ends were trimmed by 2 bases and 3 bases, with 11 bases remaining between them. The CDR3 runs to 14 residues. The CDR3, as DNA: TGCGCCAGCAGTCAACCGGACGGGAGCTACGAGCAGTACTTC. Its translation is CASSQPDGSYEQYF.

The chain couples TRBV30 to TRBJ1-2, with 7 bases lining up with TRBD1. From germline, CDR1 is GTSNPN and CDR2 SVGIG (reference sequence). This CDR3 is built from 13 residues. The junction had 6 bases not matched to a gene; V was cut back by 1 base and J by 7 bases. Written as DNA, the CDR3 is TGTGCCTGGAGTGAGACAGGGTTTTTTGGCTACACCTTC. As protein: CAWSETGFFGYTF.

CDR3 in DNA: TGTGCCAGTAGTATAGATGTGGGGGTACAAGAGACCCAGTACTTC. Residues: CASSIDVGVQETQYF. The V and J genes are TRBV19 and TRBJ2-5; D assignment may be TRBD1 or TRBD2 (5 bases each). The CDR3 is made up of 15 amino acids. V lost 0 bases to trimming and J lost 2 bases, with 10 bases between them. Germline CDR1 and CDR2: LNHDA and SQIVND (reference sequence).

The gene calls are TRBV4-2 and TRBJ2-1; 11 bases map to TRBD2. This CDR3 contains 15 residues. Germline V CDR1 and CDR2: LGHNA, YNFKEQ. V trimming: 2 bases; J trimming: 7 bases; junction bases outside the gene matches: 4. CDR3 region: CASSQLAGGGNEQFF. Here the CDR3 DNA reads TGTGCCAGCAGCCAACTAGCGGGGGGCGGGAATGAGCAGTTCTTC.

J is TRBJ1-2 and V is TRBV7-9; possible D gene TRBD1, 5 bases. CDR1 and CDR2 from the germline V gene are SEHNR and FQNEAQ (reference sequence). This CDR3 region has 13 residues. V lost 11 bases to trimming and J lost 7 bases, with 20 bases between them. This CDR3 is CAALRQGYGGYTF. CDR3 nucleotide sequence: TGTGCCGCCCTAAGGCAGGGTTATGGTGGCTACACCTTC.

The rearrangement links TRBV7-8 to TRBJ1-1, with TRBD1 identical over 8 bases. CDR3 size: 14 residues. CDR1 and CDR2 (germline): SGHVS, FQNEAQ. J gave up 10 bases and V 3 bases, and 10 bases lay outside the gene matches. The CDR3 protein is CASSFDGTGQGAFF. Here the CDR3 DNA reads TGTGCCAGCAGCTTCGATGGGACAGGCCAAGGAGCTTTCTTT.

This clone was seen just once. The chain carries TRBV7-9 and TRBJ1-1, with TRBD1 as a possible D gene (6 bases). CDR3 size: 16 residues. Germline CDR1 reads SEHNR; CDR2 reads FQNEAQ (reference sequence). The V end lost 4 bases, the J end lost 5 bases, and 20 bases lay between the germline ends. CDR3 protein: CASSYPTGGGKTEAFF. The CDR3, as DNA: TGTGCCAGCAGCTACCCCACAGGCGGGGGCAAAACTGAAGCTTTCTTT.

The table lists this clone with a count of one. The chain has TRBV6-5 and TRBJ2-1; 13 nucleotides match TRBD2. Trimming removed 5 bases from V and 8 bases from J; junction bases left unmatched: 6. This CDR3 comprises 15 residues. Germline V gene lookup returns CDR1 MNHEY and CDR2 SVGAGI. CDR3 sequence: CASSPGTSGNYEQFF. In DNA, the CDR3 is TGTGCCAGCAGTCCCGGGACTAGCGGGAACTATGAGCAGTTCTTC.

The V call is TRBV5-1, the J call TRBJ2-1, with 8 bases lining up with TRBD2. J was trimmed by 7 bases and V by 4 bases; bases with no gene match: 10. The CDR3 sequence is 15 residues long. Germline loops: CDR1 SGHRS, CDR2 YFSETQ. The CDR3 is CASSPSLAGRNEQFF. The CDR3 DNA reads TGCGCCAGCAGCCCGAGCTTAGCGGGAAGGAATGAGCAGTTCTTC. Full variable domain (outside the CDR3, taken from reference TRBV5-1 and TRBJ2-1): KAGVTQTPRYLIKTRGQQVTLSCSPISGHRSVSWYQQTPGQGLQFLFEYFSETQRNKGNFPGRFSGRQFSNSRSEMNVSTLELGDSALYLCASSPSLAGRNEQFFGPGTRLTVL.

The CDR3 protein is CASATGGGVGYTF. CDR3 bases: TGTGCCAGCGCCACGGGTGGGGGTGTAGGCTACACCTTC. The chain couples TRBV27 to TRBJ1-2, with D possibly being TRBD1 (5 bases). Germline CDR1 reads MNHEY; CDR2 reads SMNVEV (reference sequence). The V gene lost 8 bases and the J gene lost 8 bases, with 18 bases spanning the gap. The CDR3 sequence is 13 residues long.